This entry features one T cell receptor (beta chain) sequence. Its antigen is as yet unknown. Trimming pared 5 bases from V and 6 bases from J, leaving 8 bases between. Germline lookup yields CDR1 MNHEY and CDR2 SMNVEV (reference sequence). The CDR3 is made up of 12 amino acids. The sample originates from a study of T cell responses to AZD1222 COVID-19 vaccine. Study-wide results and limits: A mostly white British donor set with more females was recruited, and clonal diversity was possibly underestimated. Spike-specific TCR breadth and depth were elevated following two AZD1222 doses.

TCRdb keeps only in-frame clones here, not all; method: immunoSEQ multiplex PCR. This table holds over 150,000 clones, 90% found once. The material sequenced was peripheral blood, taken on day 0 of AZD1222 vaccination. The rearrangement uses TRBV27 and TRBJ2-1; D unresolved. This sequence was found in an adult in good health. The CDR3 coding sequence is TGTGCCAGCAGTCCGGGTTTCAATGAGCAGTTCTTC. Translation gives CASSPGFNEQFF.